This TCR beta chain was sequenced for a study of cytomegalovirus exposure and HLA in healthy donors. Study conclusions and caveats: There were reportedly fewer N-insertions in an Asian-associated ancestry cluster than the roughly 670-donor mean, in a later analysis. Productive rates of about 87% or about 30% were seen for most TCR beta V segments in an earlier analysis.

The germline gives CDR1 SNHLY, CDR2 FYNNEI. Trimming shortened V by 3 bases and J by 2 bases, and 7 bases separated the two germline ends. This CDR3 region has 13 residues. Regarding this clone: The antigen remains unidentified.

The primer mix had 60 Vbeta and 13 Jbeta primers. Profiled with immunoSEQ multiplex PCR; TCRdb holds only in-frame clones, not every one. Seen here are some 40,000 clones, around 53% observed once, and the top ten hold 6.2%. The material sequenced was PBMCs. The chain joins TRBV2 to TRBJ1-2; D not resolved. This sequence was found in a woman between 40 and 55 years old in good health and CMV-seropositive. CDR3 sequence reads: CASSEGPNYGYTF. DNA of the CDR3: TGTGCCAGCAGTGAGGGCCCCAACTATGGCTACACCTTC.